One sample yielded the 24 T cell receptor beta chains listed below, sequenced in a study of Graves' ophthalmopathy and Graves' hyperthyroidism. For repertoire sequencing, the TCR beta CDR3 regions were amplified from RNA transcripts. First-round RT-PCR relied on HTBI primers, and a second-round multiplex PCR came next. TCRdb reanalysed the multiplex PCR reads using MiXCR and keeps one entry per CDR3 protein. The sample includes hundreds of thousands of distinct CDR3 sequences, approximately 21% of them seen just once. The sequencing sample was made of peripheral blood. Receptor source: a woman between 50 and 59 years old with Graves' ophthalmopathy.

This clonotype came up many times. The rearrangement joins TRBV7-3 to TRBJ1-1; 8 bases match TRBD1. Germline values: CDR1 SGHTA, CDR2 FQGTGA. The CDR3 is 14 amino acids. Trimming cost V 5 bases and J 3 bases; bases outside gene matches: 5. The CDR3 DNA follows: TGTGCCAGCAGCAAACAGGGGGGACACACTGAAGCTTTCTTT. It specifies CASSKQGGHTEAFF.

This chain connects TRBV6-2 or TRBV6-3 to TRBJ2-3, with D possibly being TRBD1 or TRBD2 (5 bases each). V lost 7 bases and J 10 bases, leaving 15 bases between the germline ends. CDR3 length: 12 amino acids. Germline V gives CDR1 MNHEY, CDR2 SVGEGT. DNA for the CDR3: TGTGCCAGCACCTCGGGACCTATTCCGCAGTATTTT. Its protein product is CASTSGPIPQYF.

This clonotype was seen many times. The chain is built from TRBV14 and TRBJ1-2; maybe TRBD1 (6 bases). This CDR3 spans 13 amino acids. Looked up from germline, CDR1 is SGHDN and CDR2 is FVKESK. The V and J ends lost 0 bases and 7 bases respectively, with 9 bases between them. The chain's CDR3 is CASSQDWGAGYTF. The DNA for the CDR3 is TGTGCCAGCAGCCAAGATTGGGGGGCTGGCTACACCTTC.

The sample holds many counts of this clonotype. The chain has TRBV6-1 and TRBJ2-2; unclear D gene. This CDR3 is built from 13 residues. Trimming took off 10 bases at V and 3 bases at J, with 12 bases between the two ends. The germline V gene has CDR1 MNHNS and CDR2 SASEGT. The CDR3 DNA sequence: TGTGCCACCCGGAAGGTGGACACCGGGGAGCTGTTTTTT. This codes for CATRKVDTGELFF.

This clonotype was found many times. J is TRBJ2-6 and V is TRBV6-1; maybe TRBD1 (6 bases). V shed 6 bases and J shed 1 base, with 10 bases lying between them. The length of the CDR3 is 15 residues. Germline V lookup: CDR1 MNHNS, CDR2 SASEGT. The CDR3: CASSTRGSGANVLTF. As DNA, the CDR3 is TGTGCCAGCAGCACCAGGGGTTCTGGGGCCAACGTCCTGACTTTC.

This chain joins TRBV29-1 and TRBJ1-1, with D possibly TRBD1 on 5 matching bases. The CDR3 runs to 15 residues. Germline V gene lookup returns CDR1 SQVTM and CDR2 ANQGSEA. Trimming took 2 bases from V and 5 from J, leaving 18 bases between them. The CDR3 region is CSVESEGATRTEAFF. The CDR3 DNA reads as TGCAGCGTTGAATCAGAAGGGGCGACCCGAACTGAAGCTTTCTTT.

This clonotype was seen many times. This sequence joins TRBV12-3 or TRBV12-4 and TRBJ2-2; D remains unclear. This CDR3 is built from 12 residues. The V gene lost 7 bases and the J gene lost 6 bases, with 9 bases spanning the gap. The CDR3: CASTGLPGELFF. As DNA, the CDR3 is TGTGCCAGCACTGGGTTACCCGGGGAGCTGTTTTTT.

The chain employs TRBV12-3 or TRBV12-4 and TRBJ1-2; D is unclear. The CDR3 is 12 amino acids. Between the trimmed V and J ends, which lost 8 bases and 5 bases, there was a span of 12 bases. CDR3 loop: CASRRLGYGYTF. In DNA form, the CDR3 reads TGTGCCAGCCGTCGACTTGGGTATGGCTACACCTTC.

This clonotype was seen only a few times. The gene calls are TRBV20-1 and TRBJ2-5; D remains ambiguous. The germline CDR1 and CDR2 sequences are DFQATT and SNEGSKA (reference sequence). Between the trimmed V and J ends, which lost 2 bases and 0 bases, there was a span of 4 bases. The CDR3 extends over 12 amino acids. Here the CDR3 reads CSARPNQETQYF. As DNA, the CDR3 is TGCAGTGCTAGACCAAACCAAGAGACCCAGTACTTC.

As regards this clonotype: The junction shows a germline mismatch at one end, possibly a read error. This sequence joins TRBV6-1 and TRBJ1-2, with D possibly matching TRBD1 (5 bases). The CDR3 is 15 amino acids. CDR1 is MNHNS and CDR2 is SASEGT in the germline V gene. The CDR3 here is CASGGDVPTNYGYIF. The CDR3 DNA reads as TGTGCCAGCGGGGGGGACGTACCAACTAACTATGGCTACATCTTC.

This clonotype was counted ten times or more. The chain combines TRBV29-1 with TRBJ1-6; 8 positions match TRBD1. The CDR3 length is 13 residues. The ends lost 5 bases at V and 6 bases at J; junction bases unmatched: 3. Germline V CDR1 and CDR2: SQVTM, ANQGSEA. CDR3 nucleotides: TGCAGCGTTAGACAGGGGCCTAATTCACCCCTCCACTTT. Translated, it gives CSVRQGPNSPLHF.

J is TRBJ1-5 and V is TRBV15; D is perhaps TRBD1 (6 bases). Germline assignment: CDR1 LNHNV and CDR2 YYDKDF (reference sequence). CDR3 length: 15 residues. The V end lost 0 bases, the J end lost 5 bases, and 11 bases lay between the germline ends. The CDR3 nucleotides are TGTGCCACCAGCAGAGATAAAGGGGGAGATCAGCCCCAGCATTTT. Translated: CATSRDKGGDQPQHF.

The chain joins TRBV6-1 to TRBJ2-7; D unclear. Germline CDR1 MNHNS, CDR2 SASEGT. This CDR3 contains 15 residues. V lost 1 base to trimming and J lost 3 bases, with 13 bases between them. The CDR3: CASSEVGQGYYEQYF. CDR3 nucleotide sequence: TGTGCCAGCAGTGAAGTAGGTCAAGGCTACTACGAGCAGTACTTC.

V usage is TRBV4-1 and J usage is TRBJ1-3, with no clear D. The CDR3 covers 17 residues. Trimming took 2 bases from V and 4 from J, leaving 18 bases between them. CDR1 MGHRA and CDR2 YSYEKL come from the germline V gene. CDR3 in amino acids: CASSQLFAGSLGNTIYF. CDR3 coding DNA: TGCGCCAGCAGCCAACTTTTTGCGGGGTCGCTGGGAAACACCATATATTTT.

At least ten counts were recorded for this clonotype. The chain joins TRBV30 to TRBJ2-7, with D perhaps matching TRBD2 (6 bases). CDR1 is GTSNPN, CDR2 SVGIG, per germline (reference sequence). CDR3 length equals 12 residues. Trimming took off 0 bases at V and 4 bases at J, with 7 bases between the two ends. The CDR3 bases are TGTGCCTGGAGTGTGGGGGGATACGAGCAGTACTTC. This translates into CAWSVGGYEQYF.

V gene TRBV28 combines with J gene TRBJ2-7; D tentatively reads TRBD1 or TRBD2 (5 bases each). Germline assignment: CDR1 MDHEN and CDR2 SYDVKM. V lost 5 bases to trimming and J lost 5 bases, with 16 bases between them. The CDR3 totals 14 residues. The CDR3 sequence: CASSQEVGTDEQYF. The CDR3 bases are TGTGCCAGCAGTCAGGAAGTGGGGACGGACGAGCAGTACTTC.

This clonotype came up many times. This chain joins TRBV6-1 and TRBJ2-7, with D possibly TRBD2 on 5 matching bases. Trimming removed 3 bases at V and 3 bases at J, with 12 bases between. Germline loops: CDR1 MNHNS, CDR2 SASEGT. CDR3 length equals 14 residues. The CDR3 region is CASSDQSGSYEQYF. CDR3 DNA sequence: TGTGCCAGCAGTGATCAAAGTGGGAGCTACGAGCAGTACTTC.

The rearrangement links TRBV29-1 to TRBJ2-5, with D perhaps TRBD1 or TRBD2 (5 bases each). Trimming cost V 3 bases and J 4 bases, with 12 bases left between them. Germline V gene lookup returns CDR1 SQVTM and CDR2 ANQGSEA. The CDR3 has 13 amino acids. The CDR3 nucleotides are TGCAGCGTTGATCCTGAGGGGTTAGAGACCCAGTACTTC. It translates to CSVDPEGLETQYF.

This clonotype was picked up many times. The chain joins TRBV2 to TRBJ2-7, with 10 bases fitting TRBD1. This CDR3 spans 16 amino acids. Germline V gene lookup returns CDR1 SNHLY and CDR2 FYNNEI. Trimming cost V 8 bases and J 2 bases; bases outside gene matches: 12. The CDR3: CASAPSWDRGPYEQYF. The CDR3 DNA is TGTGCCAGCGCCCCTAGTTGGGACAGGGGTCCCTACGAGCAGTACTTC.

This clonotype was seen more than once but under ten times. The chain is built from TRBV6-5 and TRBJ1-3; no firm D call. From germline, CDR1 is MNHEY and CDR2 SVGAGI. The CDR3 runs to 16 residues. V was cut by 2 bases and J by 3 bases, with 14 bases left in between. CDR3 in DNA: TGTGCCAGCAGTTACGACGTCCCCTCCGGTGGAAACACCATATATTTT. Translated, it gives CASSYDVPSGGNTIYF.

CDR3 DNA: TGTGCCAGCCTTGCAGCGACGAACACTGAAGCTTTCTTT. Its translation: CASLAATNTEAFF. The chain carries TRBV6-2 or TRBV6-3 and TRBJ1-1, with unresolved D. The CDR3 length is 13 residues. The germline gives CDR1 MNHEY, CDR2 SVGEGT. V lost 8 bases, J lost 1 base, and 11 bases lay in between.

This clonotype was seen many times. The chain joins TRBV6-5 to TRBJ1-2, with D hard to call. With 5 bases removed from V and 8 bases from J, the gap between germline ends came to 12 bases. Germline V gene sequence: CDR1 MNHEY, CDR2 SVGAGI. The CDR3 length is 12 residues. In nucleotides, the CDR3 is TGTGCCAGCAGTACTCGTATGGGCGGCTACACCTTC. It encodes CASSTRMGGYTF.

Details on this clonotype: A much bigger clone sits one base away, suggesting this may be a read error. The conserved phenylalanine or tryptophan is not found at the CDR3 terminus, so this likely reflects a read error. This chain joins TRBV5-1 and TRBJ1-1; D is uncertain. Germline V gives CDR1 SGHRS, CDR2 YFSETQ. This CDR3 contains 16 residues. Trimming took 2 bases from V and 1 from J, leaving 15 bases between them. The CDR3 DNA reads as TGCGCCAGCAGCTTCGGGAACAGACTACAGAACACTGAAGCTTTCCTT. This sequence encodes CASSFGNRLQNTEAFL.

This clonotype was picked up a small number of times. The chain has TRBV14 and TRBJ1-6; D remains unclear. CDR3 length: 12 amino acids. Germline CDR1 SGHDN, CDR2 FVKESK. Trimming removed 9 bases from V and 9 bases from J, with 12 bases in between. The CDR3 coding sequence is TGTGCCAGTTCCGGGAGGACTTCACCCCTCCACTTT. Translating it yields CASSGRTSPLHF.